This TCR beta chain was identified during a study of blood T cells in healthy people across ages. Total RNA, at least 5.5 micrograms per sample, came from PBMCs. This clonotype was seen more than once but under ten times. The germline V and J ends were trimmed by 1 base and 11 bases, with 17 bases remaining between them. This CDR3 region has 15 residues. Germline CDR1 and CDR2: SGHAT and FQNNGV. A second roughly 7 to 11 cycle PCR used barcoded and J-beta primers. TCRdb redid the calling of the 5' RACE reads with MiXCR, one entry per CDR3 protein. This sample has approximately 780,000 distinct CDR3 sequences; more than 25% occur once, and the top ten carry 2.5% to 3.5%. These data also featured in a second study, about T cells of mothers and their children.

This receptor was obtained from a boy aged 5-17 years in good health. The V and J genes are TRBV11-2 and TRBJ2-2; tentatively, D is TRBD1 (6 bases). The sample comprised blood. CDR3 sequence: CASSLAGTPLGELFF. Written as DNA, the CDR3 is TGTGCCAGCAGCTTAGCGGGGACACCTCTCGGCGAGCTGTTTTTT.